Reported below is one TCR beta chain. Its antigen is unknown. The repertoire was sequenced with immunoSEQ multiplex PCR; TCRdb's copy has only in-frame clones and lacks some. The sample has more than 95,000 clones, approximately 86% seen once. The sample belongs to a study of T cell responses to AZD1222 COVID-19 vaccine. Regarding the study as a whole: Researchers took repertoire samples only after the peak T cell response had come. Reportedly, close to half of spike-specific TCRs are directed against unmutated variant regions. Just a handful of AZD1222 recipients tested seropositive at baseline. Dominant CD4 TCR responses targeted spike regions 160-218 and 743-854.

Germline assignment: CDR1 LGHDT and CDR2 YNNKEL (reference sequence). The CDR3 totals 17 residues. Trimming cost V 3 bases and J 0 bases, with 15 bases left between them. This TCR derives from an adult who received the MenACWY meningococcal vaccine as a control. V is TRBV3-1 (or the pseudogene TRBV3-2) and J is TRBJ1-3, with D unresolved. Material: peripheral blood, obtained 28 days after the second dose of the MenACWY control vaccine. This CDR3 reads CASSHYSGLSSGNTIYF. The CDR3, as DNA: TGTGCCAGCAGCCATTACTCGGGCCTCAGCTCTGGAAACACCATATATTTT.